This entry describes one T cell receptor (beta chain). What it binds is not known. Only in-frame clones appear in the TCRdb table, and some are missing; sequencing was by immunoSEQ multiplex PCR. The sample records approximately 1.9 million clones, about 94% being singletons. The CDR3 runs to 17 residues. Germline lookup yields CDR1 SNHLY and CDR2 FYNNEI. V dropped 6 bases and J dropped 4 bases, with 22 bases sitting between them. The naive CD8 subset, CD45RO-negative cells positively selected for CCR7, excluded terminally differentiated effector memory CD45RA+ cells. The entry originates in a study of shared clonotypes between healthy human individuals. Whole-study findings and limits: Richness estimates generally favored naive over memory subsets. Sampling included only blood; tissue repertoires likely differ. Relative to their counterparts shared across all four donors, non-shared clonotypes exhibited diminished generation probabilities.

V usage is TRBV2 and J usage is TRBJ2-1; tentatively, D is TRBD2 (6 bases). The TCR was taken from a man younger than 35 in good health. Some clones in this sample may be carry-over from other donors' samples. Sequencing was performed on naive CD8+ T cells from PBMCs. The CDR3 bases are TGTGCCAGCAGCCCCCGATTCGGGGGTTTCGAATACAATGAGCAGTTCTTC. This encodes CASSPRFGGFEYNEQFF.